These 6 T cell receptor beta chains share one sample of origin, sequenced in a study of identical twins. From the 5' RACE reads, TCRdb called clonotypes with MiXCR, one entry per CDR3 protein. The table records over 550,000 distinct CDR3 sequences, about 7.1% of them present only once. The same specimen was also included in a second study, on yellow fever vaccine responses in identical twins.

The specimen was PBMCs. All receptors come from a woman aged 18-29 years in good health.

The chain has TRBV7-9 and TRBJ1-4; D not resolved. Trimming left V 5 bases short and J 5 bases short, with 21 bases between. The CDR3 is 17 residues long. CDR1 SEHNR and CDR2 FQNEAQ come from the germline V gene (reference sequence). The CDR3 sequence: CASSRVGGHQVNEKLFF. CDR3 bases: TGTGCCAGCAGCAGAGTCGGCGGGCATCAGGTCAATGAAAAACTGTTTTTT.

This clonotype occurred a few times. The gene calls are TRBV5-6 and TRBJ2-1; 10 bases line up with TRBD1. Germline V gene data show CDR1 as SGHDT and CDR2 as YYEEEE. V shed 6 bases, J shed 4 bases, and the junction held 10 bases outside the gene matches. This CDR3 has 16 residues. The CDR3: CASIRTGTGDYNEQFF. Here the CDR3 DNA reads TGTGCCAGCATCCGTACCGGGACAGGGGATTACAATGAGCAGTTCTTC.

A few counts support this clonotype. V usage is TRBV6-5 and J usage is TRBJ2-7; no clear D. The CDR3 covers 16 residues. Germline V gene sequence: CDR1 MNHEY, CDR2 SVGAGI. Trimming removed 2 bases at V and 5 bases at J, with 19 bases between. In DNA, the CDR3 is TGTGCCAGCAGTTACCGACCCCCCCCCTTCGGTAACGAGCAGTACGTC. Its translation is CASSYRPPPFGNEQYV.

This clonotype was picked up a small number of times. The chain uses TRBV20-1 and TRBJ2-3; 12 nucleotides agree with TRBD2. This CDR3 contains 18 residues. Per the germline V gene, CDR1 is DFQATT and CDR2 is SNEGSKA (reference sequence). V dropped 1 base and J dropped 2; count of bases not matched to a gene: 10. CDR3 loop: CSARARTSGTHPTDTQYF. CDR3 bases: TGCAGTGCTAGAGCGAGGACTAGCGGGACACACCCCACAGATACGCAGTATTTT.

This clonotype occurred many times. The rearrangement uses TRBV29-1 and TRBJ2-1, with D perhaps matching TRBD2 (5 bases). The CDR3 length is 14 residues. Trimming pared 2 bases from V and 0 bases from J, leaving 8 bases between. Germline CDR1 and CDR2: SQVTM and ANQGSEA. CDR3 in DNA: TGCAGCGTTGAAAAAGCGGTCTCCTACAATGAGCAGTTCTTC. As protein: CSVEKAVSYNEQFF.

This clonotype has a handful of counts. V usage is TRBV6-2 or TRBV6-3 and J usage is TRBJ2-3, with a weak D call TRBD2 (5 bases). V was shortened by 10 bases and J by 1 base, with 15 bases between the two germline ends. This CDR3 comprises 14 residues. Germline V lookup: CDR1 MNHEY, CDR2 SVGEGT. CDR3 protein: CATREGFGTDTQYF. The CDR3 DNA is TGTGCCACCCGGGAAGGGTTTGGCACAGATACGCAGTATTTT.